This TCR beta chain emerged from a study of T cells in localized non-small cell lung cancer. General study points: Paired adjacent lung recovered a median about 60 of the top 100 tumor clones. Blood T cell density predicted longer survival; adjacent-lung clonality, shorter. Measurement of T cell clonality placed uninvolved adjacent lung highest, above the level in tumor.

Comment on this clone: Its antigen is not known.

Produced via immunoSEQ multiplex PCR; TCRdb's table is partial and in-frame only. The table records 25,000 to 35,000 clones, about four fifths of them present only once. Germline V lookup: CDR1 SGHVS, CDR2 FNYEAQ. With 5 bases removed from V and 2 bases from J, the gap between germline ends came to 12 bases. There are 14 residues in the CDR3. The chain has TRBV7-6 and TRBJ2-5, with a tentative D call TRBD1 (5 bases). The source of this sequence is a male donor at least 60 years old with stage III squamous cell lung carcinoma. Specimen: peripheral blood, collected before any cancer treatment. In DNA, the CDR3 is TGTGCCAGCAGCCCATGGGGCGTACAAGAGACCCAGTACTTC. This codes for CASSPWGVQETQYF.